The rows below give T cell receptor beta chains drawn from one sample of a study of blood T cell repertoires in COVID-19. TCRdb's table, derived via immunoSEQ multiplex PCR, lists solely in-frame clones and lacks some. The sample carries 200,000 to 250,000 clones, under 85% recorded once. Sequenced material: peripheral blood. These TCRs come from a woman under 40 with COVID-19, enrolled during active disease. The CDR3 runs from the conserved cysteine through the conserved F or W.

v_gene	j_gene	CDR3aa
TRBV28	TRBJ2-7	CASSIDDALTYEQYF
TRBV5-1	TRBJ2-3	CASSPKDLGTDTQYF
TRBV9	TRBJ2-3	CASSPGGAIRGTDTQYF
TRBV27	TRBJ1-3	CASSPTGNGNTIYF
TRBV20-1	TRBJ2-3	CSASRTGTDTQYF
TRBV19	TRBJ2-7	CASSDPGQGIREQYF
TRBV7-9	TRBJ1-4	CATLDLGSATNEKLFF
TRBV28	TRBJ1-1	CASSLVTGGVNTEAFF
TRBV27	TRBJ1-3	CASSQQSDILAGNTIYF
TRBV5-1	TRBJ2-1	CASSFLQGSNEQFF
TRBV19	TRBJ1-1	CATWGLGTEAFF
TRBV9	TRBJ1-3	CASSRKTGLSGNTIYF
TRBV29-1	TRBJ1-6	CSVGQGGDSPLHF
TRBV12-3/TRBV12-4	TRBJ1-1	CASNLGGTEAFF
TRBV30	TRBJ2-1	CAWSVKGSVSEQFF
TRBV7-2	TRBJ2-7	CASSIGTGTSYEQYF
TRBV18	TRBJ2-4	CASSPPELPKNIQYF
TRBV29-1	TRBJ1-2	CSVGQGVNYGYTF
TRBV19	TRBJ2-1	CASSRAGTGHNEQFF
TRBV30	TRBJ1-5	CAWSGKGQSNQPQHF
TRBV18	TRBJ1-1	CASSQGQGMNTEAFF
TRBV30	TRBJ2-5	CAWSDEQGTYQETQYF
TRBV6-2/TRBV6-3	TRBJ2-2	CASSSHRGGNTGELFF
TRBV12-3/TRBV12-4	TRBJ2-4	CASSPSAKNIQYF
TRBV4-3	TRBJ1-2	CASSQDQARNYGYTF
TRBV15	TRBJ2-3	CATSRYPQTSGVIDTQYF
TRBV25-1	TRBJ1-3	CASRQGNTIYF
TRBV19	TRBJ2-3	CATAVRVTQYF
TRBV6-5	TRBJ2-2	CASSYSPGGNGELFF
TRBV28	TRBJ1-1	CASSSLMNTEAFF
TRBV29-1	TRBJ1-1	CSVVGEAEAFF
TRBV7-3	TRBJ2-2	CASADAEANTGELFF
TRBV29-1	TRBJ2-5	CSVEGQVLTQNQETQYF
TRBV27	TRBJ2-1	CASSPQGFSYNEQFF
TRBV2	TRBJ2-7	CASSPGMNSYEQYF
TRBV7-7	TRBJ2-2	CASSLQQNTGELFF
TRBV6-5	TRBJ2-2	CASAFGLEGTGELFF